This entry lists 18 T cell receptor beta chains sequenced from one sample in a study of human T cells and chemical hapten exposure. The time point was: patch test 2, 6 weeks after DPC sensitization. Sample treatment: therapeutic diphenylcyclopropenone sensitization with weekly scalp DPC. Using its own MiXCR run on the RACE reads, TCRdb lists one record per CDR3 protein. The sample records approximately 85,000 distinct CDR3 sequences, 9.5% to 13% being singletons. The source was whole blood, collected in connection with sensitization to the hapten diphenylcyclopropenone (DPC). The receptors were sampled from a woman aged 25 to 39 with alopecia areata. Some clones in this sample may be carry-over from other donors' samples.

In its sample, this clonotype was seen many times. The chain has TRBV5-4 and TRBJ2-3, with 8 bases fitting TRBD1. The trim removed 5 bases at V and 3 bases at J, leaving 8 bases unmatched. Germline V gene sequence: CDR1 SGHNT, CDR2 YYREEE (reference sequence). The CDR3 totals 15 residues. The CDR3 loop reads CASRPGQVHTDTQYF. CDR3 nucleotides: TGTGCCAGCAGGCCGGGACAGGTTCATACAGATACGCAGTATTTT.

This clonotype appeared many times. The rearrangement uses TRBV14 and TRBJ2-7, with unresolved D. The CDR3 runs 13 residues. In germline, CDR1 is SGHDN, CDR2 FVKESK. V gave up 1 base and J gave up 4 bases, with 8 bases separating them. The chain's CDR3 is CASSQVAKYEQYF. CDR3 sequence (DNA): TGTGCCAGCAGCCAAGTTGCCAAGTACGAGCAGTACTTC.

This clonotype occurred a few times. V and J are TRBV20-1 and TRBJ2-2, with 8 bases matching TRBD1. The V gene end was trimmed by 4 bases and the J gene end by 4 bases; junction bases not matched to a gene: 5. This CDR3 comprises 14 residues. CDR1 DFQATT and CDR2 SNEGSKA come from the germline V gene (reference sequence). The CDR3 loop is CSAIDRGGTGELFF. The DNA for the CDR3 is TGCAGTGCTATAGACAGGGGAGGCACCGGGGAGCTGTTTTTT.

The rearrangement uses TRBV28 and TRBJ1-6, with 7 nucleotides matching TRBD1. The CDR3 spans 16 residues. The V segment lost 3 bases and the J segment 2 bases; nucleotides outside the gene matches: 4. The V gene's germline CDR1 is MDHEN and CDR2 SYDVKM. CDR3 in amino acids: CASSFTGVPYNSPLHF. The CDR3 nucleotides read TGTGCCAGCAGTTTCACAGGGGTACCCTATAATTCACCCCTCCACTTT.

This clonotype was found many times. This chain joins TRBV12-3 or TRBV12-4 and TRBJ1-2, with 12 bases fitting TRBD1. This CDR3 comprises 13 residues. The junction had 5 bases not matched to a gene; V was cut back by 6 bases and J by 9 bases. The CDR3 here is CASRGQGAGRYTF. The CDR3 DNA is TGTGCCAGCAGGGGACAGGGGGCTGGTCGCTACACCTTC.

V and J are TRBV28 and TRBJ2-1; TRBD2 aligns across 8 bases. In germline, CDR1 is MDHEN, CDR2 SYDVKM. Unmatched junction bases numbered 5, after V lost 5 bases and J lost 8 bases. This CDR3 has 13 amino acids. The DNA of the CDR3 is TGTGCCAGCAGTCTAGCGGGTGTACATGAGCAGTTCTTC. Its protein is CASSLAGVHEQFF.

At least ten counts were recorded for this clonotype. The V gene is TRBV10-3, the J gene TRBJ2-7; 11 bases map to TRBD2. The CDR3 length is 13 residues. The trim removed 6 bases at V and 3 bases at J, leaving 1 base unmatched. CDR1 is ENHRY, CDR2 SYGVKD, per germline. The CDR3 sequence: CAIRGTSGYEQYF. DNA for the CDR3: TGTGCCATCAGAGGGACTAGCGGCTACGAGCAGTACTTC.

This clonotype was observed a few times. V and J are TRBV9 and TRBJ2-1; no definite D call. V gave up 0 bases and J gave up 7 bases, with 8 bases separating them. Germline V CDR1 and CDR2: SGDLS, YYNGEE. The CDR3 consists of 13 residues. CDR3 DNA sequence: TGTGCCAGCAGCGTAGGGTTGGGGAATGAGCAGTTCTTC. It encodes CASSVGLGNEQFF.

This clonotype came up many times. This rearrangement joins TRBV5-5 to TRBJ1-1; maybe TRBD1 (5 bases). The CDR3 runs 13 residues. Germline V lookup: CDR1 SGHKS, CDR2 YYEKEE (reference sequence). Trimming stripped 1 base from V and 3 bases from J, with 7 bases between. The CDR3 DNA follows: TGTGCCAGCAGCTTGACGGGGGACACTGAAGCTTTCTTT. This sequence encodes CASSLTGDTEAFF.

The chain recombines TRBV7-9 with TRBJ2-1; D might be TRBD1 (6 bases). The V end lost 5 bases, the J end lost 5 bases, and 10 bases lay between the germline ends. In germline, CDR1 is SEHNR, CDR2 FQNEAQ (reference sequence). The CDR3 is 13 amino acids. The CDR3 loop reads CASSPGQNNEQFF. CDR3 bases: TGTGCCAGCAGCCCGGGACAAAACAATGAGCAGTTCTTC.

The rearrangement links TRBV20-1 to TRBJ1-5; TRBD1 matches at 7 bases. Trimming took 6 bases from V and 0 from J; bases not matched to a gene: 2. Germline lookup yields CDR1 DFQATT and CDR2 SNEGSKA (reference sequence). This CDR3 comprises 13 residues. The CDR3 protein is CSAGGLSNQPQHF. The CDR3 DNA follows: TGCAGTGCAGGGGGCCTTAGCAATCAGCCCCAGCATTTT.

The table lists this clonotype with many counts. The rearrangement joins TRBV28 to TRBJ2-3; 9 nucleotides align to TRBD2. The V and J ends lost 3 bases and 4 bases, in that order; junction bases with no gene match: 11. Germline loops: CDR1 MDHEN, CDR2 SYDVKM. The CDR3 is 17 residues long. CDR3 region: CASSFLASGGRADTQYF. In DNA form, the CDR3 reads TGTGCCAGCAGTTTTTTGGCCAGCGGGGGGCGAGCAGATACGCAGTATTTT.

The chain recombines TRBV9 with TRBJ1-1; TRBD1 might be the D (5 bases). Germline CDR1 is SGDLS and CDR2 is YYNGEE. The CDR3 has 15 residues. Trimming removed 0 bases from V and 0 bases from J, with 9 bases in between. DNA of the CDR3: TGTGCCAGCAGCGTAGGCCAGGGACTGAACACTGAAGCTTTCTTT. Its protein is CASSVGQGLNTEAFF. The full variable domain, with the rest looked up from reference TRBV9 and TRBJ1-1, is DSGVTQTPKHLITATGQRVTLRCSPRSGDLSVYWYQQSLDQGLQFLIQYYNGEERAKGNILERFSAQQFPDLHSELNLSSLELGDSALYFCASSVGQGLNTEAFFGQGTRLTVV.

The table lists this clonotype with many counts. The rearrangement links TRBV7-2 to TRBJ1-2, with 9 bases lining up with TRBD1. The germline V gene encodes CDR1 SGHTA and CDR2 FQGNSA. CDR3 length: 16 residues. V shed 4 bases, J shed 4 bases, and the junction held 10 bases outside the gene matches. The CDR3 DNA sequence: TGTGCCAGCAGCTCTGGGACAGGGAGTTTTTCCTATGGCTACACCTTC. Amino acid sequence: CASSSGTGSFSYGYTF.

The chain employs TRBV20-1 and TRBJ1-2; the D is unclear. CDR3 length: 12 residues. Germline CDR1 is DFQATT and CDR2 is SNEGSKA (reference sequence). The germline V and J ends were trimmed by 6 bases and 0 bases, with 8 bases remaining between them. CDR3 sequence: CSAQAPNYGYTF. The CDR3 nucleotides read TGCAGTGCCCAAGCACCTAACTATGGCTACACCTTC.

This clonotype was detected many times. This sequence joins TRBV28 and TRBJ1-2; 7 bases agree with TRBD1. Germline V gene lookup returns CDR1 MDHEN and CDR2 SYDVKM. This CDR3 is built from 12 residues. The chain's CDR3 is CASATGSYGYTF. The CDR3 nucleotides read TGTGCGAGTGCGACAGGGTCATATGGCTACACCTTC.

The CDR3 nucleotides read TGTGCCAGCAGCCTAGGGGCTAGCGAGCAGTTCTTC. Protein: CASSLGASEQFF. V usage is TRBV7-2 and J usage is TRBJ2-1; perhaps D is TRBD1 or TRBD2 (5 bases each). This CDR3 comprises 12 residues. In germline, CDR1 is SGHTA, CDR2 FQGNSA. V was cut by 5 bases and J by 10 bases, with 12 bases left in between. Looking up the rest from reference TRBV7-2 and TRBJ2-1 gives the full variable domain: GAGVSQSPSNKVTEKGKDVELRCDPISGHTALYWYRQSLGQGLEFLIYFQGNSAPDKSGLPSDRFSAERTGGSVSTLTIQRTQQEDSAVYLCASSLGASEQFFGPGTRLTVL.

The chain has TRBV4-3 and TRBJ1-6; D gene unclear. V shed 0 bases and J shed 7 bases, with 19 bases lying between them. CDR1 and CDR2 (germline): LGHNA, YSLEER. The length of the CDR3 is 18 residues. This CDR3 reads CASSQDPPILGTNSPLHF. The DNA of the CDR3 is TGCGCCAGCAGCCAAGATCCCCCCATTTTGGGCACCAATTCACCCCTCCACTTT.